This T cell receptor (beta chain) originates from a study of CD8 T cells in Susac syndrome. TCR beta sequences were obtained from blood CD8+ and CD4+ T cells. Stable or active relapsing-remitting multiple sclerosis, untreated and meeting revised McDonald criteria, defined the controls. The authors negatively isolated CD8+ and CD4+ T cells and FACS-enriched TEMRA cells. Random hexamers were used to reverse transcribe 0.5 to 1 ug of RNA. Amplification of TCR beta CDR3 was carried out by immunoSEQ multiplex PCR, which covered 54 Vbeta and 13 Jbeta segments. TCRdb re-analysed the immunoSEQ multiplex PCR reads in MiXCR, keeping a single row per CDR3 protein. Seen here are around 280,000 distinct CDR3 sequences, about 90% observed once, and the top ten hold about 0.063%. Germline V gene lookup returns CDR1 MNHEY and CDR2 SVGAGI. The CDR3 is made up of 17 amino acids. The junction had 3 bases not matched to a gene; V was cut back by 0 bases and J by 2 bases.

Sequenced input: CD4+ T cells from PBMCs. V and J are TRBV6-5 and TRBJ2-6; TRBD1 matches at 8 bases. The receptor's source is a human donor with multiple sclerosis. The CDR3 region is CASSYSTGGTGANVLTF. The CDR3 DNA reads TGTGCCAGCAGTTACTCAACAGGGGGGACTGGGGCCAACGTCCTGACTTTC.